One and the same sample provided the 18 T cell receptor beta chains below, sequenced in a study of shared clonotypes between healthy human individuals. Assay: immunoSEQ multiplex PCR; the TCRdb copy retains only in-frame clones and omits some. The table includes about 2 million clones, around 96% detected once. The naive CD8 subset, CD45RO-negative cells positively selected for CCR7, excluded terminally differentiated effector memory CD45RA+ cells. Source material: naive CD8+ T cells sorted from blood. These receptor sequences come from a man aged 18 to 30 in good health.

The chain employs TRBV7-9 and TRBJ1-1, with 7 bases aligning to TRBD1. J gave up 5 bases and V 0 bases, and 12 bases lay outside the gene matches. The CDR3 consists of 17 residues. The germline V gene encodes CDR1 SEHNR and CDR2 FQNEAQ (reference sequence). The CDR3 DNA reads as TGTGCCAGCAGCTTAGCAGGAGGAAGGCAGGGGGGAACTGAAGCTTTCTTT. It codes for CASSLAGGRQGGTEAFF.

Here the CDR3 DNA reads TGTGCCAGTAGTCCCAAACTGAAAGGGGGTGCCTACGAGCAGTACTTC. Its protein product is CASSPKLKGGAYEQYF. The chain links TRBV19 to TRBJ2-7; perhaps TRBD1 as D (6 bases). V dropped 5 bases and J dropped 2 bases, with 19 bases sitting between them. This CDR3 comprises 16 residues. The germline V gene encodes CDR1 LNHDA and CDR2 SQIVND (reference sequence).

The gene calls are TRBV29-1 and TRBJ2-3; 10 bases map to TRBD1. The germline V gene has CDR1 SQVTM and CDR2 ANQGSEA. The CDR3 has 17 residues. Germline trimming cut 3 bases from V and 1 base from J; bases unmatched to any gene: 10. CDR3 in amino acids: CSVDGLSGTGGTDTQYF. CDR3 DNA sequence: TGCAGCGTTGATGGCCTGAGCGGGACAGGGGGCACAGATACGCAGTATTTT.

With regard to this clone: Other DNA variants within this sample encode the same CDR3. The rearrangement links TRBV28 to TRBJ2-7, with 8 bases fitting TRBD2. Germline V gives CDR1 MDHEN, CDR2 SYDVKM. CDR3 length equals 13 residues. V lost 6 bases, J lost 0 bases, and 1 base stayed unmatched. CDR3 amino acids: CASSSGSSYEQYF. The DNA for the CDR3 is TGTGCCAGCAGCAGCGGGAGCTCCTACGAGCAGTACTTC.

This chain connects TRBV5-1 to TRBJ2-1; D unclear. CDR3 length: 15 residues. Germline CDR1 SGHRS, CDR2 YFSETQ. Trimming removed 5 bases at V and 1 base at J, with 13 bases between. CDR3: CASSLSVPSYNEQFF. For the CDR3, the DNA is TGCGCCAGCAGTCTCAGTGTCCCTTCCTACAATGAGCAGTTCTTC.

The gene calls are TRBV10-3 and TRBJ2-1, with TRBD1 matching over 9 bases. The J segment lost 6 bases and the V segment lost 8 bases, leaving 8 bases of the junction unmatched. CDR3 size: 14 residues. Germline lookup yields CDR1 ENHRY and CDR2 SYGVKD. The CDR3 is CAISGTGSFNEQFF. DNA for the CDR3: TGTGCCATCTCCGGGACAGGGTCATTCAATGAGCAGTTCTTC.

The chain couples TRBV9 to TRBJ1-1; D unclear. Trimming shortened V by 4 bases and J by 6 bases, and 10 bases separated the two germline ends. CDR1 SGDLS and CDR2 YYNGEE come from the germline V gene. The CDR3 is 12 amino acids. DNA of the CDR3: TGTGCCAGCAGCCCCGACGGAGCTGAAGCTTTCTTT. It encodes CASSPDGAEAFF.

V and J are TRBV27 and TRBJ2-5; TRBD1 matches 9 bases. With 6 bases clipped from V and 5 bases from J, the junction kept 7 bases outside the gene matches. The germline gives CDR1 MNHEY, CDR2 SMNVEV (reference sequence). CDR3 size: 14 residues. CDR3 loop: CASRPGQGWETQYF. CDR3 DNA: TGTGCCAGCAGACCGGGACAGGGTTGGGAGACCCAGTACTTC.

This clone was counted once. J is TRBJ2-7 and V is TRBV28; D possibly corresponds to TRBD2 (7 bases). V lost 5 bases to trimming and J lost 1 base, with 15 bases between them. This CDR3 contains 15 residues. CDR1 is MDHEN and CDR2 is SYDVKM in the germline V gene. CDR3: CASSQWGGKSYEQYF. The CDR3 bases are TGTGCCAGCAGTCAGTGGGGGGGCAAATCCTACGAGCAGTACTTC.

The rearrangement joins TRBV13 to TRBJ2-5, with 9 bases that match TRBD2. J lost 2 bases, V lost 6 bases, and 13 bases had no gene match. The length of the CDR3 is 17 residues. Germline V gene lookup returns CDR1 PRHDT and CDR2 FYEKMQ (reference sequence). CDR3 nucleotides: TGTGCCAGCAGTAAGCTCGTTAGCGGGGGTGATCAAGAGACCCAGTACTTC. Protein product: CASSKLVSGGDQETQYF.

This chain connects TRBV6-1 to TRBJ1-1; D perhaps matches TRBD1 (5 bases). CDR1 and CDR2 from the germline V gene are MNHNS and SASEGT. The CDR3 length is 12 residues. Trimming cost V 4 bases and J 3 bases, with 6 bases left between them. Here the CDR3 reads CASSGDHTEAFF. CDR3 DNA sequence: TGTGCCAGCAGTGGGGACCACACTGAAGCTTTCTTT.

This rearrangement joins TRBV11-2 to TRBJ1-5, with D tentatively TRBD1 (5 bases). The CDR3 is 13 residues long. From germline, CDR1 is SGHAT and CDR2 FQNNGV. V was clipped by 0 bases and J by 9 bases, with 9 bases between them. The DNA for the CDR3 is TGTGCCAGCAGCTTAGATGGGGGTCGGCCCCAGCATTTT. It specifies CASSLDGGRPQHF. Full variable domain (rest looked up from reference TRBV11-2 and TRBJ1-5): EAGVAQSPRYKIIEKRQSVAFWCNPISGHATLYWYQQILGQGPKLLIQFQNNGVVDDSQLPKDRFSAERLKGVDSTLKIQPAKLEDSAVYLCASSLDGGRPQHFGDGTRLSIL.

About this clone itself: Other nucleotide sequences in the sample specify the same CDR3. The chain links TRBV13 to TRBJ2-7; D gene ambiguous. V was shortened by 0 bases and J by 2 bases, with 5 bases between the two germline ends. This CDR3 has 13 amino acids. Germline-derived CDR1 and CDR2 are PRHDT and FYEKMQ (reference sequence). The CDR3 nucleotides are TGTGCCAGCAGCTTAGGGGTCCCCTACGAGCAGTACTTC. Its translation: CASSLGVPYEQYF.

The chain employs TRBV12-5 and TRBJ2-7; D unclear. In germline, CDR1 is LGHNT, CDR2 FRNRAP. This CDR3 is 13 amino acids long. The germline V and J ends were trimmed by 0 bases and 2 bases, with 5 bases remaining between them. CDR3 region: CASGLVPAYEQYF. CDR3 coding DNA: TGTGCTAGTGGTTTGGTGCCAGCCTACGAGCAGTACTTC. Full variable domain (remainder filled in from reference TRBV12-5 and TRBJ2-7): DARVTQTPRHKVTEMGQEVTMRCQPILGHNTVFWYRQTMMQGLELLAYFRNRAPLDDSGMPKDRFSAEMPDATLATLKIQPSEPRDSAVYFCASGLVPAYEQYFGPGTRLTVT.

The chain joins TRBV7-9 to TRBJ2-1, with TRBD2 matching 10 bases. Germline values: CDR1 SEHNR, CDR2 FQNEAQ (reference sequence). The CDR3 is 15 amino acids. V trimming: 5 bases; J trimming: 7 bases; junction bases outside the gene matches: 8. This chain's CDR3 is CASSGPGLAKNEQFF. The DNA of the CDR3 is TGTGCCAGCAGCGGACCGGGACTAGCGAAGAATGAGCAGTTCTTC.

The V and J genes are TRBV2 and TRBJ1-2, with D perhaps matching TRBD1 (5 bases). Germline-derived CDR1 and CDR2 are SNHLY and FYNNEI. CDR3 size: 15 residues. V lost 6 bases and J 5 bases, leaving 19 bases between the germline ends. CDR3 nucleotide sequence: TGTGCCAGCAGGCCGGACTCTTGGGGCGATTATGGCTACACCTTC. This sequence encodes CASRPDSWGDYGYTF. The full variable domain, completed using reference TRBV2 and TRBJ1-2, is EPEVTQTPSHQVTQMGQEVILRCVPISNHLYFYWYRQILGQKVEFLVSFYNNEISEKSEIFDDQFSVERPDGSNFTLKIRSTKLEDSAMYFCASRPDSWGDYGYTFGSGTRLTVV.

Of note for this clone: The junction differs from germline at one of its ends, possibly a read error. The chain combines TRBV7-7 with TRBJ2-5, with D perhaps TRBD2 (5 bases). Germline V gene sequence: CDR1 SSHAT, CDR2 FNYEAQ (reference sequence). This CDR3 is 15 amino acids long. The CDR3 nucleotides are TGTGCTAGCAGCTTAGGTGATGGGAGTCAAGAGACCCAGTACTTC. This gives the protein CASSLGDGSQETQYF. Full variable domain (outside the CDR3, taken from reference TRBV7-7 and TRBJ2-5): GAGVSQSPRYKVTKRGQDVTLRCDPISSHATLYWYQQALGQGPEFLTYFNYEAQPDKSGLPSDRFSAERPEGSISTLTIQRTEQRDSAMYRCASSLGDGSQETQYFGPGTRLLVL.

V gene TRBV6-5 combines with J gene TRBJ2-7; 8 nucleotides match TRBD1. CDR1 and CDR2 (germline): MNHEY, SVGAGI. The CDR3 consists of 16 residues. Unmatched junction bases numbered 5, after V lost 0 bases and J lost 1 base. CDR3 region: CASSYSTGVVSYEQYF. The CDR3 coding sequence is TGTGCCAGCAGTTACTCGACAGGGGTGGTGTCCTACGAGCAGTACTTC.